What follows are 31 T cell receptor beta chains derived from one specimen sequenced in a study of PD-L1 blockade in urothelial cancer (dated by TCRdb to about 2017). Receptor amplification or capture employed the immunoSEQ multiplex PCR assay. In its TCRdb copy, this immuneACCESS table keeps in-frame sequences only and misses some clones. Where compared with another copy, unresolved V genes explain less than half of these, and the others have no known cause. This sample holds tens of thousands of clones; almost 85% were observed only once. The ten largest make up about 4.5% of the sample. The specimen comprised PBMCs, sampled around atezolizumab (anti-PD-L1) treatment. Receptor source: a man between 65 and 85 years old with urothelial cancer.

In nucleotides, the CDR3 is TGTGCCAGCTTACTCCTAGCGGACACAGATACGCAGTATTTT. It translates to CASLLLADTDTQYF. This chain connects TRBV2 to TRBJ2-3; 7 positions match TRBD2. J was trimmed by 2 bases and V by 8 bases; bases with no gene match: 7. The CDR3 is made up of 14 amino acids. Germline V CDR1 and CDR2: SNHLY, FYNNEI.

CDR3 amino acids: CASSPTRGTENTEAFF. The CDR3 bases are TGTGCCAGCAGTCCTACCCGGGGGACCGAGAACACTGAAGCTTTCTTT. The chain couples TRBV27 to TRBJ1-1; D is perhaps TRBD1 (5 bases). With 5 bases removed from V and 1 base from J, the gap between germline ends came to 17 bases. CDR1 and CDR2 (germline): MNHEY, SMNVEV (reference sequence). The CDR3 is 16 residues long.

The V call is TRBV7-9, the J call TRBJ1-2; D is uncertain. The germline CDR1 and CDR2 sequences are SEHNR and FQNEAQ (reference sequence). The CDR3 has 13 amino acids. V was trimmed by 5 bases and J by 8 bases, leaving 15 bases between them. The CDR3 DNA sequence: TGTGCCAGCAGCCGGACCGGGGAGTCAGGCTACACCTTC. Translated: CASSRTGESGYTF.

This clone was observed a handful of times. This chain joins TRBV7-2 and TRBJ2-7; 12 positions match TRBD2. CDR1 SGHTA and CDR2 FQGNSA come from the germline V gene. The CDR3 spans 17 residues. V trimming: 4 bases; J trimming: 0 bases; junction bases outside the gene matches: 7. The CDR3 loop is CASSWRLAGESSYEQYF. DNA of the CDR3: TGTGCCAGCAGCTGGAGACTAGCGGGGGAGAGCTCCTACGAGCAGTACTTC. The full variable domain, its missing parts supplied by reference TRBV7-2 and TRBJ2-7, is GAGVSQSPSNKVTEKGKDVELRCDPISGHTALYWYRQSLGQGLEFLIYFQGNSAPDKSGLPSDRFSAERTGGSVSTLTIQRTQQEDSAVYLCASSWRLAGESSYEQYFGPGTRLTVT.

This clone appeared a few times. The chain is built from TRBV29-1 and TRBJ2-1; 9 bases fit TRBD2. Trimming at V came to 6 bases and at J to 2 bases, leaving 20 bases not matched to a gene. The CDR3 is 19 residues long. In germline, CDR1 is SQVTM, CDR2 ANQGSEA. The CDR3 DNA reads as TGCAGCGTCGAGGAATCACCTAGCGGGAAGCCTAAAACCTACAATGAGCAGTTCTTC. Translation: CSVEESPSGKPKTYNEQFF.

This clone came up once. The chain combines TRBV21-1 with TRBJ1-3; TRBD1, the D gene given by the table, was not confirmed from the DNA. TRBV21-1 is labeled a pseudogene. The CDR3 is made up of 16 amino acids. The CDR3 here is CASSKQRGGSGNTIYF. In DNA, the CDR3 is TGTGCCAGCAGCAAACAGCGAGGGGGTTCTGGAAACACCATATATTTT.

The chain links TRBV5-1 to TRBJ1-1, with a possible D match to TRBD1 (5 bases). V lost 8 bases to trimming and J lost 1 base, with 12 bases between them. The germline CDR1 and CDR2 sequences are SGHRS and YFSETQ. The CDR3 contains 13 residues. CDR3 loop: CASKGVPNTEAFF. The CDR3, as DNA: TGCGCCAGTAAAGGGGTTCCGAACACTGAAGCTTTCTTT.

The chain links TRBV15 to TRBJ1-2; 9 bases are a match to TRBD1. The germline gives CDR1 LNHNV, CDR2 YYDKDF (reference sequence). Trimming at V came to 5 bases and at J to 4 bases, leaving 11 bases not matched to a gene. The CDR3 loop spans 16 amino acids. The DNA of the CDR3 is TGTGCCACCAGCGGATCTTATGGACAGGGGCCCTATGGCTACACCTTC. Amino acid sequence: CATSGSYGQGPYGYTF. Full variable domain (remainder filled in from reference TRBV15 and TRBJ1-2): DAMVIQNPRYQVTQFGKPVTLSCSQTLNHNVMYWYQQKSSQAPKLLFHYYDKDFNNEADTPDNFQSRRPNTSFCFLDIRSPGLGDTAMYLCATSGSYGQGPYGYTFGSGTRLTVV.

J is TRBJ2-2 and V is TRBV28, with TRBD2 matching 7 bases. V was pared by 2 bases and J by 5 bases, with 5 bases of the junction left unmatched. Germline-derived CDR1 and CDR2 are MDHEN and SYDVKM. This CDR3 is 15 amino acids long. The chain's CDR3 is CASSLPVGGTGELFF. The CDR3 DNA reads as TGTGCCAGCAGTTTACCGGTGGGGGGGACCGGGGAGCTGTTTTTT.

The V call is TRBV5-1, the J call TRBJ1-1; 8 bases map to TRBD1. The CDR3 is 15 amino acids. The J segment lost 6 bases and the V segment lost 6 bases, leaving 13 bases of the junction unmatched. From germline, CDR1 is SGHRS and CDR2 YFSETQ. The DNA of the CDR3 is TGCGCCAGCAAGATTCGACAGGGGAAGGGTTCTGAAGCTTTCTTT. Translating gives CASKIRQGKGSEAFF.

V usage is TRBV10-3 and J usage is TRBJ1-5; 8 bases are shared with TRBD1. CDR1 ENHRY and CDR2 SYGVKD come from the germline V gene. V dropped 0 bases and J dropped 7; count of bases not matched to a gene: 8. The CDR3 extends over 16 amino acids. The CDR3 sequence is CAISESMAGGSQPQHF. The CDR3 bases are TGTGCCATCAGTGAGTCTATGGCAGGGGGCTCCCAGCCCCAGCATTTT.

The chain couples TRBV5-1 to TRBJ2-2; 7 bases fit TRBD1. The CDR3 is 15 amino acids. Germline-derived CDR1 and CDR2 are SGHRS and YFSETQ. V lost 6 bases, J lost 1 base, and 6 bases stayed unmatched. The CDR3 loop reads CASTLGQENTGELFF. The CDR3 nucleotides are TGCGCCAGCACCCTCGGACAGGAGAACACCGGGGAGCTGTTTTTT.

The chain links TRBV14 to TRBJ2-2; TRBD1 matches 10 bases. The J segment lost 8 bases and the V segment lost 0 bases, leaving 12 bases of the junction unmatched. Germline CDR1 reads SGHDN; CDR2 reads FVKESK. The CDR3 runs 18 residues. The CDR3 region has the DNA TGTGCCAGCAGCCAAGATATAGGTGCCGGGACAGGGGTTGGGGAGCTGTTTTTT. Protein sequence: CASSQDIGAGTGVGELFF.

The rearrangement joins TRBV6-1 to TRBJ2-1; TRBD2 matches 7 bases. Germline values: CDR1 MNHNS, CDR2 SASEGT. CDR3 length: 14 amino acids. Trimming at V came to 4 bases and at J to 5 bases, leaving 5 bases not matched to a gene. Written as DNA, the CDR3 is TGTGCCAGCAGTGGACGACTAGCAGACAATGAGCAGTTCTTC. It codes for CASSGRLADNEQFF.

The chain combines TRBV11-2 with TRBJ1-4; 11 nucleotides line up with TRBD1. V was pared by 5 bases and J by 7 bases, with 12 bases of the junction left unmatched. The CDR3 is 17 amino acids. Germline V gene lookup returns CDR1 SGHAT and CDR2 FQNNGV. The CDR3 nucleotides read TGTGCCAGCAGCACGATCTCTTCCGGGACAGGGGGTGAAAAACTGTTTTTT. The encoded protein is CASSTISSGTGGEKLFF.

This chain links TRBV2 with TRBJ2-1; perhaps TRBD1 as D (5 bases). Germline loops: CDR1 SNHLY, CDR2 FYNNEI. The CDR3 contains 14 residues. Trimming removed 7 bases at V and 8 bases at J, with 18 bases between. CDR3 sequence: CASKGPSTLDEQFF. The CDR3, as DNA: TGTGCCAGCAAGGGGCCCAGTACTCTAGATGAGCAGTTCTTC. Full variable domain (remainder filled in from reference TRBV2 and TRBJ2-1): EPEVTQTPSHQVTQMGQEVILRCVPISNHLYFYWYRQILGQKVEFLVSFYNNEISEKSEIFDDQFSVERPDGSNFTLKIRSTKLEDSAMYFCASKGPSTLDEQFFGPGTRLTVL.

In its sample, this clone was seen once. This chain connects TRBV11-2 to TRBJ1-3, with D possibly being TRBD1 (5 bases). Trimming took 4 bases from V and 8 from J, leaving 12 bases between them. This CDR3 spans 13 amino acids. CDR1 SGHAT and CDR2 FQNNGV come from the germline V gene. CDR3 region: CASSSLRGDTIYF. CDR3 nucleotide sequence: TGTGCCAGCAGCTCCCTCCGGGGGGACACCATATATTTT.

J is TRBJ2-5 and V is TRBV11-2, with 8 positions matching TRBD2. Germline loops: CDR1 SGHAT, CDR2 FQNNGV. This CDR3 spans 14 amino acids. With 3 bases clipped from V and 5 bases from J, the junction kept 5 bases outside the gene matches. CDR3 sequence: CASSFSGNRETQYF. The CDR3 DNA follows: TGTGCCAGCAGCTTTAGCGGGAATCGGGAGACCCAGTACTTC. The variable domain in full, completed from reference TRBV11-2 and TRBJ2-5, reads EAGVAQSPRYKIIEKRQSVAFWCNPISGHATLYWYQQILGQGPKLLIQFQNNGVVDDSQLPKDRFSAERLKGVDSTLKIQPAKLEDSAVYLCASSFSGNRETQYFGPGTRLLVL.

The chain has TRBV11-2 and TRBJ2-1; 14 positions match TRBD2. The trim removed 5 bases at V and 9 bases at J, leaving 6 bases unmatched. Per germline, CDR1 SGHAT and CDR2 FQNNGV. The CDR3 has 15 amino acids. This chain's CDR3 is CASSEGLAGVGEQFF. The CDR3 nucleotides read TGTGCCAGCAGCGAGGGACTAGCGGGAGTCGGTGAGCAGTTCTTC.

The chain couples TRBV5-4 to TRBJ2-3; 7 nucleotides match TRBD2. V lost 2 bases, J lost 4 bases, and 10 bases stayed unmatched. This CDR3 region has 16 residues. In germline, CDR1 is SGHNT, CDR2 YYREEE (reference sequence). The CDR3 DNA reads TGTGCCAGCAGCTTCCGAATGGGGGGAGGGGCAGATACGCAGTATTTT. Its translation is CASSFRMGGGADTQYF.

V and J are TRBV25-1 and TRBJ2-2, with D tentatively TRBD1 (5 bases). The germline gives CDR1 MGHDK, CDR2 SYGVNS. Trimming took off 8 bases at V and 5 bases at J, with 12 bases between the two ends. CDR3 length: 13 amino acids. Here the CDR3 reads CASDNTGTGELFF. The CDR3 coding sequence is TGTGCCAGCGACAATACAGGAACCGGGGAGCTGTTTTTT.

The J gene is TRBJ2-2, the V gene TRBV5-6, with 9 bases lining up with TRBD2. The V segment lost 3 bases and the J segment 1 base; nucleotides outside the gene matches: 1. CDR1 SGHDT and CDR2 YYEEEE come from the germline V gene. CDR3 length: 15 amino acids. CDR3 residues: CASSSAGGNTGELFF. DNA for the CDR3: TGTGCCAGCAGCTCAGCGGGAGGGAACACCGGGGAGCTGTTTTTT.

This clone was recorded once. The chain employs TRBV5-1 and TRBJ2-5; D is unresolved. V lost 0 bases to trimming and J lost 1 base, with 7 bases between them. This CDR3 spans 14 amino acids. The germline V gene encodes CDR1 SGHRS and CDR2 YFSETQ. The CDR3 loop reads CASSLGRSQETQYF. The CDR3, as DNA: TGCGCCAGCAGCTTGGGCAGATCCCAAGAGACCCAGTACTTC.

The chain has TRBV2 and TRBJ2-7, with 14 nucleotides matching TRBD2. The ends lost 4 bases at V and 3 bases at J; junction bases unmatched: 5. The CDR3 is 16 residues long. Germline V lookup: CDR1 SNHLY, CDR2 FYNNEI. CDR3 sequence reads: CASSGLAGGPVYEQYF. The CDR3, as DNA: TGTGCCAGCAGTGGACTAGCGGGAGGGCCGGTCTACGAGCAGTACTTC.

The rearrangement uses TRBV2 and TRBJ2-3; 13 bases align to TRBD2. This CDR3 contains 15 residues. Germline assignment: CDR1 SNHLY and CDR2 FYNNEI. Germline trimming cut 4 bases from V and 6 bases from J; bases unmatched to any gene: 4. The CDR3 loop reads CASSGTSGSSDTQYF. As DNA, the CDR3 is TGTGCCAGCAGTGGGACTAGCGGGAGTTCGGATACGCAGTATTTT.

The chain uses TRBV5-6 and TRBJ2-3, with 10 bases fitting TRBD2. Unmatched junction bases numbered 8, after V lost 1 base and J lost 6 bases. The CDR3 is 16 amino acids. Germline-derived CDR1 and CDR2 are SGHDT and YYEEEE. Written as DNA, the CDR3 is TGTGCCAGCAGCTTGCGCCCTAGCGGGAGTTGGGATACGCAGTATTTT. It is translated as CASSLRPSGSWDTQYF. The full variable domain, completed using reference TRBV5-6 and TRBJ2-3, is DAGVTQSPTHLIKTRGQQVTLRCSPKSGHDTVSWYQQALGQGPQFIFQYYEEEERQRGNFPDRFSGHQFPNYSSELNVNALLLGDSALYLCASSLRPSGSWDTQYFGPGTRLTVL.

CDR3 in DNA: TGTGCCAGCAGACCTACCCGAATAATGAACACTGAAGCTTTCTTT. Residues: CASRPTRIMNTEAFF. The chain links TRBV6-6 to TRBJ1-1; D not certain. The CDR3 runs 15 residues. The V end lost 6 bases, the J end lost 0 bases, and 14 bases lay between the germline ends. Germline loops: CDR1 MNHNY, CDR2 SVGAGI (reference sequence).

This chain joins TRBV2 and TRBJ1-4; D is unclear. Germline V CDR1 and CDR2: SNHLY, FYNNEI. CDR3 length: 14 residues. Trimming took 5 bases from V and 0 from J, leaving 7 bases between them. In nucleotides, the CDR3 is TGTGCCAGCAGTAGACAAGCAACTAATGAAAAACTGTTTTTT. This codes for CASSRQATNEKLFF.

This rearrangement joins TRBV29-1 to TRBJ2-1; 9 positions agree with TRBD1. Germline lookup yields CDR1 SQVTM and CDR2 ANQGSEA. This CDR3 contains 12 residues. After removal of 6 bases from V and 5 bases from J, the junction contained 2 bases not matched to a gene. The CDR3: CSVRQGDNEQFF. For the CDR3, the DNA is TGCAGCGTGAGACAGGGGGACAATGAGCAGTTCTTC.

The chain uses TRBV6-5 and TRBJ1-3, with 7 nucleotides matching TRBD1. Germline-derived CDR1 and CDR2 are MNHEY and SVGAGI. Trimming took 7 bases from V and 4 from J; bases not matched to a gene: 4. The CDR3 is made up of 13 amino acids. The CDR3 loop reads CASIDRVGNTIYF. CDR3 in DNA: TGTGCCAGCATTGACAGGGTCGGAAACACCATATATTTT.

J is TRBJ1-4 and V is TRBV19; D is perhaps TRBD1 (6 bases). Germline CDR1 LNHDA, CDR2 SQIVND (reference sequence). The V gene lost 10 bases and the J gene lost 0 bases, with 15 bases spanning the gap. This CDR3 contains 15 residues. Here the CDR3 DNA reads TGTGCCACAGGACAGCAGCCTGCAACTAATGAAAAACTGTTTTTT. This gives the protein CATGQQPATNEKLFF.